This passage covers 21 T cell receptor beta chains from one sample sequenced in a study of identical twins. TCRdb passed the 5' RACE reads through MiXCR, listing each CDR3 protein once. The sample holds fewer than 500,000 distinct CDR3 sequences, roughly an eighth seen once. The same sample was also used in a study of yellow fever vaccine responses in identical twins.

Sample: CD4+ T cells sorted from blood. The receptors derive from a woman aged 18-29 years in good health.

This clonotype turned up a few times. The CDR3 sequence: CASTPAGGETQYF. CDR3 DNA sequence: TGTGCCAGCACTCCGGCGGGGGGAGAGACCCAGTACTTC. The genes are TRBV6-6 and TRBJ2-5, with 8 bases that match TRBD2. V shed 7 bases, J shed 4 bases, and the junction held 5 bases outside the gene matches. The germline CDR1 and CDR2 sequences are MNHNY and SVGAGI (reference sequence). The CDR3 length is 13 residues.

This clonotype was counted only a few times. The CDR3 sequence: CASSSIGNEQFF. CDR3 DNA: TGTGCCAGCAGCTCTATCGGGAATGAGCAGTTCTTC. V gene TRBV11-2 combines with J gene TRBJ2-1; D is ambiguous. Per the germline V gene, CDR1 is SGHAT and CDR2 is FQNNGV. V was cut by 4 bases and J by 7 bases, with 8 bases left in between. The CDR3 runs to 12 residues.

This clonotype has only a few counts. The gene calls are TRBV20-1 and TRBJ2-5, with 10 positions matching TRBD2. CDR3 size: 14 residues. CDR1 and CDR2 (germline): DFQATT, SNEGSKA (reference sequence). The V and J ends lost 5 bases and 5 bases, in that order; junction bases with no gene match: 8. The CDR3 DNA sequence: TGCAGTGCTCCCGGGACTAGCGTGGTGGAGACCCAGTACTTC. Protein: CSAPGTSVVETQYF.

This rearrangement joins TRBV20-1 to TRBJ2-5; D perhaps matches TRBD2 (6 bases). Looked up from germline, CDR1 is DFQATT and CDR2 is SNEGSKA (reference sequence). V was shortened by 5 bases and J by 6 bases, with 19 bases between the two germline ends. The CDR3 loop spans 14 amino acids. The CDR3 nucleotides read TGCAGTGCTCCCCTCGTGGGGGGAAGGAAGACCCAGTACTTC. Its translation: CSAPLVGGRKTQYF.

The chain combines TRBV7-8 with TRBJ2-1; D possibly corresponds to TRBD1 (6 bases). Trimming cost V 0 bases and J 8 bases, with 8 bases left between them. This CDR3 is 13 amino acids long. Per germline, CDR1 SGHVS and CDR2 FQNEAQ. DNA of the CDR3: TGTGCCAGCAGCTTAGCGCAGGGGTATGAGCAGTTCTTC. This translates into CASSLAQGYEQFF.

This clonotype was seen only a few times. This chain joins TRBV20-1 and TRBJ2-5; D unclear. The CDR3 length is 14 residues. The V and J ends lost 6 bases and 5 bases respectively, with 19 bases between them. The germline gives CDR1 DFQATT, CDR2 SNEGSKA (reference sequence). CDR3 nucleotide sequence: TGCAGTGCCATTCCTATGGAAGTCGGGGAGACCCAGTACTTC. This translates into CSAIPMEVGETQYF.

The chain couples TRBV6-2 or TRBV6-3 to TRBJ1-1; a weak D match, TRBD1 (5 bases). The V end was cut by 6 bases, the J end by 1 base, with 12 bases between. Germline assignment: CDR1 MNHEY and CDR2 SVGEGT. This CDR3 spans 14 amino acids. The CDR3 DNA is TGTGCCAGCAGAACCCTGACAGAGAACACTGAAGCTTTCTTT. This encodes CASRTLTENTEAFF.

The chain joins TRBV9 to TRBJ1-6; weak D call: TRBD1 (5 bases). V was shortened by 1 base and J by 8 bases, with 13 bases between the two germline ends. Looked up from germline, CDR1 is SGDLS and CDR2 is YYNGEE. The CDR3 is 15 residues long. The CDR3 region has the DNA TGTGCCAGCAGCGTAAAGGGGACCCGTGATTCACCCCTCCACTTT. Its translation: CASSVKGTRDSPLHF.

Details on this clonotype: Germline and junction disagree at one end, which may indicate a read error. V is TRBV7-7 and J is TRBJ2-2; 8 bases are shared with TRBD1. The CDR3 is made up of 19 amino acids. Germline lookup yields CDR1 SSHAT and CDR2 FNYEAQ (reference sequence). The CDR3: CASSFSLLDRGASTGELFF. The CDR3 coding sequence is TGTGCTAGCAGCTTTTCCCTCCTCGACAGGGGCGCTAGCACCGGGGAGCTGTTTTTT.

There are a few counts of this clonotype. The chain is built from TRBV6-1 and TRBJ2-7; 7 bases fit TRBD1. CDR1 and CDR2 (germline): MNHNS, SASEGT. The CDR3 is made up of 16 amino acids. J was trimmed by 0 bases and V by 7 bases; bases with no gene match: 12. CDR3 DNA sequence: TGTGCCAGCATCGAAACACAGGGGAGACTCTCCTACGAGCAGTACTTC. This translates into CASIETQGRLSYEQYF.

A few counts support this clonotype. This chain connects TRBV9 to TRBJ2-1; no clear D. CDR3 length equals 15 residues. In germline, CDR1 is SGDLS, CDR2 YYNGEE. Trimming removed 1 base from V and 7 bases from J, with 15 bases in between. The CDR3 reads CASSVLGALRNEQFF. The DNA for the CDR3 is TGTGCCAGCAGCGTATTAGGAGCTCTCCGGAATGAGCAGTTCTTC.

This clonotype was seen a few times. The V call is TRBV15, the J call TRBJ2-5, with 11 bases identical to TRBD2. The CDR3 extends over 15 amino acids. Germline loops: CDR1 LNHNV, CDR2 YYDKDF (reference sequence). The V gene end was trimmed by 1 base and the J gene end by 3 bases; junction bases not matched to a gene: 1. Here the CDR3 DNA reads TGTGCCACCAGCAGAGGGGGACTAGCGGAAGAGACCCAGTACTTC. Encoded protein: CATSRGGLAEETQYF. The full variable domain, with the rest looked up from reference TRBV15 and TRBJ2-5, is DAMVIQNPRYQVTQFGKPVTLSCSQTLNHNVMYWYQQKSSQAPKLLFHYYDKDFNNEADTPDNFQSRRPNTSFCFLDIRSPGLGDTAMYLCATSRGGLAEETQYFGPGTRLLVL.

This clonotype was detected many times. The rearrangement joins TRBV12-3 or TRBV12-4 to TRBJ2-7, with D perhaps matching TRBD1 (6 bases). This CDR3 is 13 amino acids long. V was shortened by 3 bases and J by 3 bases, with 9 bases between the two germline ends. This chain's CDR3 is CASSLGQFYEQYF. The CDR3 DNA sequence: TGTGCCAGCAGTTTGGGACAATTCTACGAGCAGTACTTC.

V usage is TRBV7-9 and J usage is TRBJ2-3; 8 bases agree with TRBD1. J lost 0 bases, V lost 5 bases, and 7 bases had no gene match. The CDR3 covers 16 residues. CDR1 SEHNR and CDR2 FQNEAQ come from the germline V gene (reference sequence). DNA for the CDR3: TGTGCCAGCAGCCCCTGGACAGGGTTAAGCACAGATACGCAGTATTTT. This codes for CASSPWTGLSTDTQYF.

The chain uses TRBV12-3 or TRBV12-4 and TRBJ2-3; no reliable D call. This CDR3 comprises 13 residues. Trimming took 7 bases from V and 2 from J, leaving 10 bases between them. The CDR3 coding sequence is TGTGCCAGCACCCCGGCAAACACAGATACGCAGTATTTT. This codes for CASTPANTDTQYF.

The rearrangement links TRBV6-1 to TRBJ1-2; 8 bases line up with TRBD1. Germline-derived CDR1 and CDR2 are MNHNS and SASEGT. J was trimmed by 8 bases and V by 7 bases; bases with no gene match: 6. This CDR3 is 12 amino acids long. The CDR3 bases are TGTGCCAGCAAAGACAGGGGTTTCGGCTACACCTTC. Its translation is CASKDRGFGYTF.

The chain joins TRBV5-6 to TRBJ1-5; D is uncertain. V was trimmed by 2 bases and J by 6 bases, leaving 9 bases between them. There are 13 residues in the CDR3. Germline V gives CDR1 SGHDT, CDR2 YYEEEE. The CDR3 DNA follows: TGTGCCAGCAGCTTTTCGGGATCTCAGCCCCAGCATTTT. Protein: CASSFSGSQPQHF.

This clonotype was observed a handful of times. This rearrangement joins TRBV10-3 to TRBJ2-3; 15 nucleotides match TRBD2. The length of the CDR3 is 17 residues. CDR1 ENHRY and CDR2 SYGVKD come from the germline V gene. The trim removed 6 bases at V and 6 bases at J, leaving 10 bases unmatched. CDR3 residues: CAISDFGLAGGEDTQYF. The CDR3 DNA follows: TGTGCCATCAGCGATTTCGGACTAGCGGGAGGGGAGGATACGCAGTATTTT.

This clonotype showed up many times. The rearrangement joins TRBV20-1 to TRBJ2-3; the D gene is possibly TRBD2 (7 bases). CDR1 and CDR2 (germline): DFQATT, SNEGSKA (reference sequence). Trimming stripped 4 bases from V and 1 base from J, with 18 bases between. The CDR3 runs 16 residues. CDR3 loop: CSATAFGRGRTDTQYF. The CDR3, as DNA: TGCAGTGCTACCGCCTTTGGGCGGGGGCGCACAGATACGCAGTATTTT.

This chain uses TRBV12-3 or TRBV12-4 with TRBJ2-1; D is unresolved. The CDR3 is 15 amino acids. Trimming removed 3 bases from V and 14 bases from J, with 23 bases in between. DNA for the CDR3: TGTGCCAGCAGTTTTCAGTCCTTGCCGGCCGGAAAGGAGTTCTTC. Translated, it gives CASSFQSLPAGKEFF.

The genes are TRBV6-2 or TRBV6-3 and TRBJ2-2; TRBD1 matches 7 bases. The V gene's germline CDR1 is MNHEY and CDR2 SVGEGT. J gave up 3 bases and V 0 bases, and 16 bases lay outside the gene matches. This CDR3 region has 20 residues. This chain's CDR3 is CASSYSTGARVGWDTGELFF. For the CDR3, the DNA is TGTGCCAGCAGTTACTCAACAGGGGCTCGAGTTGGCTGGGACACCGGGGAGCTGTTTTTT.